This TCR beta chain was retrieved from a study of blood T cell repertoires in COVID-19. Study in general: Samples came from the United States, Italy and Spain, spanning acute and convalescent COVID-19. T cells, B-cell-depleted T cells, or PBMCs supplied cDNA or gDNA.

Original data processing: Cell counts per sample came from amplifying reference gene primers. Sequencing used immunoSEQ multiplex PCR; TCRdb keeps in-frame clones, though not all of them. That table furnishes V, J and clone size, whereas the DNA furnished D and trimming. The sample contains 250,000 to 350,000 clones, around 84% of which appear only once. Followed over time, Seattle patients had been enrolled while infection was active. CDR3 length: 15 residues. Trimming removed 0 bases at V and 6 bases at J, with 12 bases between. Germline V gene sequence: CDR1 SEHNR, CDR2 FQNEAQ (reference sequence).

V gene TRBV7-9 combines with J gene TRBJ1-5; a possible D gene is TRBD1 (5 bases). This clonotype was obtained from a human donor with COVID-19, enrolled during active disease. The donor label of this sample is uncertain. The sequenced sample consisted of peripheral blood. The CDR3 region has the DNA TGTGCCAGCAGCTTAGCCGGTCAGGGAGGTCAGCCCCAGCATTTT. This codes for CASSLAGQGGQPQHF.